The 5 T cell receptor beta chains listed next were all sequenced from one sample in a study of shared clonotypes between healthy human individuals. Assay: immunoSEQ multiplex PCR; the TCRdb copy retains only in-frame clones and omits some. The sample yields approximately 1,500,000 clones, 95% to 99% seen once. Sequences were obtained from naive CD4+ T cells sorted from blood. Described subset: CD45RA+ positively selected. Receptors were obtained from a man aged 25 to 40 in good health.

The chain has TRBV5-1 and TRBJ2-7; D gene uncertain. The V gene lost 1 base and the J gene lost 0 bases, with 8 bases spanning the gap. The CDR3 spans 14 residues. CDR1 SGHRS and CDR2 YFSETQ come from the germline V gene. The CDR3 is CASSLLVNSYEQYF. CDR3 DNA: TGCGCCAGCAGCTTGCTGGTCAACTCCTACGAGCAGTACTTC. Based on the CDR3 plus reference TRBV5-1 and TRBJ2-7, the full variable domain is KAGVTQTPRYLIKTRGQQVTLSCSPISGHRSVSWYQQTPGQGLQFLFEYFSETQRNKGNFPGRFSGRQFSNSRSEMNVSTLELGDSALYLCASSLLVNSYEQYFGPGTRLTVT.

This clone was seen only once. This chain links TRBV10-2 with TRBJ1-3, with 7 bases that match TRBD1. This CDR3 has 14 residues. Germline V gene data show CDR1 as WSHSY and CDR2 as SAAADI. The ends lost 5 bases at V and 4 bases at J; junction bases unmatched: 5. The CDR3 reads CASSRTGMGNTIYF. The CDR3 nucleotides read TGCGCCAGCAGTAGGACAGGAATGGGAAACACCATATATTTT.

The V and J genes are TRBV5-4 and TRBJ2-3, with 9 bases that match TRBD2. The germline V gene has CDR1 SGHNT and CDR2 YYREEE (reference sequence). Trimming cost V 4 bases and J 6 bases; bases outside gene matches: 3. This CDR3 has 13 residues. Here the CDR3 reads CASSASGRDTQYF. Here the CDR3 DNA reads TGTGCCAGCAGCGCGAGCGGGAGGGATACGCAGTATTTT.

The rearrangement links TRBV7-7 to TRBJ2-1; 8 nucleotides align to TRBD2. From germline, CDR1 is SSHAT and CDR2 FNYEAQ (reference sequence). V lost 2 bases, J lost 8 bases, and 8 bases stayed unmatched. The CDR3 covers 15 residues. The CDR3 loop reads CASSLSGRPEDEQFF. CDR3 bases: TGTGCCAGCAGCTTAAGCGGGAGACCCGAGGATGAGCAGTTCTTC.

The CDR3 DNA reads TGTGCCAGCAGCTTAGAAGTCAGGGGGCAAGAGACCCAGTACTTC. Encoded protein: CASSLEVRGQETQYF. This chain joins TRBV7-6 and TRBJ2-5; TRBD1 matches 7 bases. This CDR3 has 15 amino acids. V was pared by 1 base and J by 2 bases, with 4 bases of the junction left unmatched. Germline V CDR1 and CDR2: SGHVS, FNYEAQ.